This passage covers 10 T cell receptor beta chains from one sample sequenced in a study of regulatory T cells in long-lasting Graves disease. Time point here: newly diagnosed GD, antithyroid drugs for less than 3 months. With RNA extracted from PBMCs as input, the TCR library was made. Arm-PCR of CDR3 regions and iRepertoire HTBI primers were the basis on which TCR beta libraries were built. TCRdb processed the multiplex PCR reads anew with MiXCR; each CDR3 protein has one entry. The table records about 540,000 distinct CDR3 sequences, 13% of them present only once. This sample also belongs to another study, concerning T cells in Graves' hyperthyroidism and ophthalmopathy.

The source material was peripheral blood mononuclear cells (PBMCs), sampled at new diagnosis, from a patient treated with antithyroid drugs. These receptors originate from a man aged 30 to 45 with Graves disease.

This clonotype was detected many times. The V call is TRBV5-1, the J call TRBJ1-1; the D is unclear. Germline-derived CDR1 and CDR2 are SGHRS and YFSETQ. The V and J ends lost 4 bases and 0 bases respectively, with 16 bases between them. The CDR3 consists of 16 residues. The CDR3 here is CASSPYDFTVNTEAFF. CDR3 DNA sequence: TGCGCCAGCAGCCCGTACGACTTCACCGTGAACACTGAAGCTTTCTTT.

Only a few counts were recorded for this clonotype. The genes are TRBV19 and TRBJ1-5, with D hard to call. The CDR3 covers 16 residues. The ends were cut back, 5 bases at V and 0 bases at J, with 14 bases in the middle. Germline assignment: CDR1 LNHDA and CDR2 SQIVND (reference sequence). The CDR3 DNA reads TGTGCCAGTAGTCCACGACGGGAGGGTAGCAATCAGCCCCAGCATTTT. Translating gives CASSPRREGSNQPQHF. The complete variable domain, with remaining parts taken from reference TRBV19 and TRBJ1-5, reads DGGITQSPKYLFRKEGQNVTLSCEQNLNHDAMYWYRQDPGQGLRLIYYSQIVNDFQKGDIAEGYSVSREKKESFPLTVTSAQKNPTAFYLCASSPRREGSNQPQHFGDGTRLSIL.

This clonotype has at least ten counts. V usage is TRBV7-2 and J usage is TRBJ2-7; weak D call: TRBD2 (6 bases). Germline CDR1 and CDR2: SGHTA and FQGNSA. V lost 5 bases to trimming and J lost 4 bases, with 12 bases between them. The CDR3 loop spans 13 amino acids. CDR3 sequence (DNA): TGTGCCAGCAGCCTCAGGGAGGTATACGAGCAGTACTTC. Residues: CASSLREVYEQYF.

This chain uses TRBV2 with TRBJ2-5, with TRBD1 as a possible D gene (8 bases). Germline CDR1 is SNHLY and CDR2 is FYNNEI. CDR3 length: 16 amino acids. Trimming took 4 bases from V and 4 from J, leaving 19 bases between them. CDR3 nucleotide sequence: TGTGCCAGCAGTGGAACAGGGGGGGGGGGACGAGAGACCCAGTACTTC. Translation: CASSGTGGGGRETQYF.

The sample holds many counts of this clonotype. CDR3 sequence reads: CASSLEAGAAFF. In DNA form, the CDR3 reads TGTGCCAGCAGCTTAGAAGCGGGAGCAGCCTTCTTC. This chain joins TRBV7-9 and TRBJ2-1; 8 bases match TRBD2. Germline-derived CDR1 and CDR2 are SEHNR and FQNEAQ (reference sequence). J gave up 16 bases and V 1 base, and 6 bases lay outside the gene matches. The CDR3 contains 12 residues. Full variable domain (outside the CDR3, taken from reference TRBV7-9 and TRBJ2-1): DTGVSQNPRHKITKRGQNVTFRCDPISEHNRLYWYRQTLGQGPEFLTYFQNEAQLEKSRLLSDRFSAERPKGSFSTLEIQRTEQGDSAMYLCASSLEAGAAFFGPGTRLTVL.

This clonotype was seen more than once but under ten times. V gene TRBV19 combines with J gene TRBJ2-7; TRBD2 might be the D (6 bases). CDR1 and CDR2 (germline): LNHDA, SQIVND (reference sequence). Trimming removed 5 bases from V and 6 bases from J, with 20 bases in between. The CDR3 consists of 15 residues. DNA for the CDR3: TGTGCCAGTAGTCCGCGGGATCTTGGCCTAGGCGAGCAGTACTTC. Amino acid sequence: CASSPRDLGLGEQYF. The variable domain in full, with the rest retrieved from reference TRBV19 and TRBJ2-7, is DGGITQSPKYLFRKEGQNVTLSCEQNLNHDAMYWYRQDPGQGLRLIYYSQIVNDFQKGDIAEGYSVSREKKESFPLTVTSAQKNPTAFYLCASSPRDLGLGEQYFGPGTRLTVT.

This clonotype occurred many times. The chain has TRBV6-5 and TRBJ2-7; 9 nucleotides align to TRBD2. The V gene end was trimmed by 0 bases and the J gene end by 3 bases; junction bases not matched to a gene: 0. Germline loops: CDR1 MNHEY, CDR2 SVGAGI. CDR3 size: 14 residues. CDR3 sequence (DNA): TGTGCCAGCAGTTACTCGACTAGCGGCTACGAGCAGTACTTC. Protein product: CASSYSTSGYEQYF.

This clonotype was counted a few times. This chain connects TRBV6-1 to TRBJ2-7; TRBD1 matches 10 bases. The germline gives CDR1 MNHNS, CDR2 SASEGT. V lost 4 bases and J lost 4; bases outside the gene matches: 7. The CDR3 totals 15 residues. This CDR3 reads CASSASGTGVYEQYF. The CDR3, as DNA: TGTGCCAGCAGTGCCTCCGGGACAGGGGTTTACGAGCAGTACTTC.

The chain's CDR3 is CASSYLAAPSTDTQYF. DNA for the CDR3: TGTGCCAGCAGTTACCTCGCGGCGCCCTCCACAGATACGCAGTATTTT. V and J are TRBV6-5 and TRBJ2-3; no reliable D call. Germline V gene lookup returns CDR1 MNHEY and CDR2 SVGAGI. The CDR3 extends over 16 amino acids. Deletions cut 2 bases from V and 2 bases from J, with 14 bases between.

This clonotype has ten or more counts. CDR3 sequence reads: CAITRQGVGRNEQFF. Here the CDR3 DNA reads TGTGCCATCACCCGACAGGGGGTAGGGAGAAATGAGCAGTTCTTC. This sequence joins TRBV10-3 and TRBJ2-1; 9 bases fit TRBD1. Germline assignment: CDR1 ENHRY and CDR2 SYGVKD. Trimming at V came to 7 bases and at J to 7 bases, leaving 11 bases not matched to a gene. The CDR3 runs to 15 residues.